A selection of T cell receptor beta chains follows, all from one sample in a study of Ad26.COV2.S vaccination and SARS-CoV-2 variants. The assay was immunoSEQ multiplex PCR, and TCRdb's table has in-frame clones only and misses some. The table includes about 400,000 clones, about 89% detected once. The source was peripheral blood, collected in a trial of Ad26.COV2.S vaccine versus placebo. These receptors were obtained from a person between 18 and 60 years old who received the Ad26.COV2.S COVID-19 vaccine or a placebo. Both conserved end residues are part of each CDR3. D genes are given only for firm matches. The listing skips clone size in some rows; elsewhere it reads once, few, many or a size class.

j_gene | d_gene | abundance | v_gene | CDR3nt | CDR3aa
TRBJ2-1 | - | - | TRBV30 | TGTGCCTGGAGTGTACCAGCGGGACAAAATGAGCAGTTCTTC | CAWSVPAGQNEQFF
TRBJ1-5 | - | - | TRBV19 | TGTGCCAGTAGATGGGGGCATAATCAGCCCCAGCATTTT | CASRWGHNQPQHF
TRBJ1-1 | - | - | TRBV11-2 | TGTGCCAGCAGCGCCGGCCGGGGGACTGAAGCTTTCTTT | CASSAGRGTEAFF
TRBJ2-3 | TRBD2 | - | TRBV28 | TGTGCCAGCAGGGGGACTAGCGGAAGCGGAGATACGCAGTATTTT | CASRGTSGSGDTQYF
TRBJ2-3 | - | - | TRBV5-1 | TGCGCCAGCAGCTCCTCGGGGGATACGCAGTATTTT | CASSSSGDTQYF
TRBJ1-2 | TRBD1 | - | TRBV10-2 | TGCGCCCACAGGGGTTGGGTCTATGGCTACACCTTC | CAHRGWVYGYTF
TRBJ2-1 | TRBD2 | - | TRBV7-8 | TGTGCCAGCAGCTTTCTCTTCAGCGGGAGAAGGTCCTACAATGAGCAGTTCTTC | CASSFLFSGRRSYNEQFF
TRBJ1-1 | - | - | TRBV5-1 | TGCGCCAGCAGCTCCGGACCGAACACTGAAGCTTTCTTT | CASSSGPNTEAFF
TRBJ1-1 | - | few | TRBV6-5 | TGTGCCAGCAGTATTAAGGGCGTCGGTGAAGCTTTCTTT | CASSIKGVGEAFF
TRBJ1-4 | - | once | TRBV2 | TGTGCCAGCAGTTACAGGGAGGGGAATGAAAAACTGTTTTTT | CASSYREGNEKLFF
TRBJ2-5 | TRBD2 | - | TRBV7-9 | TGTGCCAGCAGCTTACGACTAGCGAGACAAGAGACCCAGTACTTC | CASSLRLARQETQYF
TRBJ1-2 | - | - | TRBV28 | TGTGCCAGCAGTTTCACCTTAACGGGCTACACCTTC | CASSFTLTGYTF
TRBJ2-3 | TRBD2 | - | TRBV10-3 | TGTGCCATAAGTGAGTCGGCTAGCGGACGGAGTGGTACGCAGTATTTT | CAISESASGRSGTQYF
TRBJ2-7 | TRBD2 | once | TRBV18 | TGTGCCAGCTCACTACTCGGACTAGCGGGAGTCGAGCAGTACTTC | CASSLLGLAGVEQYF
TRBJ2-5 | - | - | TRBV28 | TGTGCCAGCAGTGCTGGGGGAGAGACCCAGTACTTC | CASSAGGETQYF
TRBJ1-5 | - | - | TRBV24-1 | TGTGCCACCAGTGAGGGGGGCAATCAGCCCCAGCATTTT | CATSEGGNQPQHF
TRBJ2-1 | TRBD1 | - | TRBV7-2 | TGTGCCAGCAGCTTAGCGCGGGACAGGGGACTTAGCTCCTACAATGAGCAGTTCTTC | CASSLARDRGLSSYNEQFF
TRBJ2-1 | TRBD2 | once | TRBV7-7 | TGTGCCAGCAGCCCCACTAGCGGGAGAGGCGATGAGCAGTTCTTC | CASSPTSGRGDEQFF